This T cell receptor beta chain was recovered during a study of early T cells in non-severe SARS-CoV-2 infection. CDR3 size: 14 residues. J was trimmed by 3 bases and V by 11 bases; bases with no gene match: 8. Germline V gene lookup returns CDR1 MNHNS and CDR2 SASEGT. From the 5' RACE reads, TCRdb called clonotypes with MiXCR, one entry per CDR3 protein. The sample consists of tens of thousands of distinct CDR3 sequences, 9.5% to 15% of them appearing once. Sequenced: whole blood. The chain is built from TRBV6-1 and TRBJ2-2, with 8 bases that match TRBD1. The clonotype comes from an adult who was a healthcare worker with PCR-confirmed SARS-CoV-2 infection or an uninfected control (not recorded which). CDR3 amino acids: CAGQGLPDTGELFF. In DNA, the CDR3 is TGTGCCGGACAGGGACTGCCCGACACCGGGGAGCTGTTTTTT.